This is a list of T cell receptor beta chains from one sample in a study of early T cells in non-severe SARS-CoV-2 infection. MiXCR, run by TCRdb on the 5' RACE reads, gives a single entry per CDR3 protein. Of some 91,000 distinct CDR3 sequences listed, 9.5% to 11% are singletons. Sequences were derived from whole blood, sampled at baseline. The receptors come from an adult who was a healthcare worker with PCR-confirmed SARS-CoV-2 infection or an uninfected control (not recorded which). Both conserved end residues are part of each CDR3. A D gene is named only where the DNA matches it firmly. Not all rows give a size; the values are once, few, many and, for expanded clones, a class.

v_gene	d_gene	j_gene	abundance	CDR3nt	CDR3aa
TRBV20-1	TRBD2	TRBJ2-1	few	TGCAGTGCTAGAGTTCTCGGACTAGCGGGACTCAGCAATGAGCAGTTCTTC	CSARVLGLAGLSNEQFF
TRBV6-2/TRBV6-3	TRBD1	TRBJ1-5	many	TGTGCCAGCAGTAAGACAGGGGGCAATCAGCCCCAGCATTTT	CASSKTGGNQPQHF
TRBV9	TRBD2	TRBJ2-1	many	TGTGCCAGCACCATGGCTAGCGGGGGCGGTGAGCAGTTCTTC	CASTMASGGGEQFF
TRBV6-6	TRBD1	TRBJ1-2	many	TGTGCCAGCAGTTACGCTTCAGGGGGGGCTCCTAACTATGGCTACACCTTC	CASSYASGGAPNYGYTF
TRBV6-1	TRBD2	TRBJ2-1	many	TGTGCCAGCAGTGAATCGAAGACTAGCGGGAGAGGTGAGCAGTTCTTC	CASSESKTSGRGEQFF
TRBV20-1	-	TRBJ2-1	-	TGCAGTGCTAGAGATCAGCCTGGTGTTAGCTCCTACAATGAGCAGTTCTTC	CSARDQPGVSSYNEQFF
TRBV12-3/TRBV12-4	-	TRBJ1-5	-	TGTGCCAGCAGTTTAAAAGGGAAAGATCAGCCCCAGCATTTT	CASSLKGKDQPQHF
TRBV5-1	TRBD2	TRBJ2-7	many	TGCGCCAGCAGCTTGATGCAGACTAGCGGGGGTGCGTACGAGCAGTACTTC	CASSLMQTSGGAYEQYF
TRBV7-2	TRBD2	TRBJ2-3	-	TGTGCCAGCAGCTTAGGGAGACTAGCGGGGGGCACAGATACGCAGTATTTT	CASSLGRLAGGTDTQYF
TRBV14	-	TRBJ2-1	many	TGTGCCAGCAGCCAAGTAGGCGGGTCAGGTGCCTACAATGAGCAGTTCTTC	CASSQVGGSGAYNEQFF
TRBV5-1	TRBD1	TRBJ2-7	-	TGCGCCAGCAGCTTGGCTTCGACAGGGGCCAACGAGCAGTACTTC	CASSLASTGANEQYF
TRBV2	TRBD2	TRBJ2-2	-	TGTGCCAGCAGTGGCTCTAGCGGGGACACCGGGGAGCTGTTTTTT	CASSGSSGDTGELFF
TRBV7-9	TRBD1	TRBJ2-7	few	TGTGCCAGCAGCTACGACTGGACCACAGGGGTCGACGAGCAGTACTTC	CASSYDWTTGVDEQYF
TRBV7-8	TRBD1	TRBJ1-6	many	TGTGCCAGCAGCTTAGATGTTGGACAGGGGTTATCACCCCTCCACTTT	CASSLDVGQGLSPLHF
TRBV2	-	TRBJ2-1	-	TGTGCCAGCAGTTACGGGACATGGATGGGGAATGAGCAGTTCTTC	CASSYGTWMGNEQFF
TRBV2	TRBD1	TRBJ2-3	many	TGTGCCAGCAGTACAGGGGGAGGCACAGATACGCAGTATTTT	CASSTGGGTDTQYF
TRBV19	TRBD2	TRBJ2-7	-	TGTGCCAGTTCAATTTCTAGCGGGAGTCCCCTCTACGAGCAGTACTTC	CASSISSGSPLYEQYF
TRBV19	-	TRBJ2-7	many	TGTGCCAGTACTCCGGGACCCTCCTACGAGCAGTACTTC	CASTPGPSYEQYF
TRBV6-1	-	TRBJ2-3	-	TGTGCCAGCAGGAGGAGGGGAGAGCCTCAGAAGCAGTATTTT	CASRRRGEPQKQYF
TRBV7-2	TRBD2	TRBJ2-3	many	TGTGCCAGCAGCTTAGCGCTGGGAGCGGGAGGGCTAGATACGCAGTATTTT	CASSLALGAGGLDTQYF
TRBV7-2	TRBD2	TRBJ2-7	-	TGTGCCAGCAGCTTAAGAGCGGGGGGGTCCTCCTACGAGCAGTACTTC	CASSLRAGGSSYEQYF
TRBV29-1	-	TRBJ1-2	-	TGCAGCGTAGACAGCGTCTACACCTTC	CSVDSVYTF
TRBV12-3/TRBV12-4	-	TRBJ2-7	few	TGTGCCAGCAGTTTAGGGCAACATTACGAGCAGTACTTC	CASSLGQHYEQYF
TRBV10-1	TRBD1	TRBJ2-1	many	TGCGCCAGCGGAACAGGGGGCTTATCCAATGAGCAGTTCTTC	CASGTGGLSNEQFF
TRBV12-3/TRBV12-4	-	TRBJ2-7	many	TGTGCCAGCAGTTCTTTGGACGGCTACGAGCAGTACTTC	CASSSLDGYEQYF
TRBV7-8	-	TRBJ2-3	many	TGTGCCAGCAGCTTAGTGGGCTATGATACGCAGTATTTT	CASSLVGYDTQYF
TRBV10-3	-	TRBJ1-1	many	TGTGCCGGCGGAGGACCGAACACTGAAGCTTTCTTT	CAGGGPNTEAFF
TRBV29-1	-	TRBJ1-1	few	TGCAGCGTCCGTTACACTGAAGCTTTCTTT	CSVRYTEAFF
TRBV5-1	-	TRBJ2-1	-	TGCGCCAGCAGCAAAACAAGGAATGAGCAGTTCTTC	CASSKTRNEQFF
TRBV29-1	-	TRBJ1-2	-	TGCAGCGGGGGTTCTAACTATGGCTACACCTTC	CSGGSNYGYTF
TRBV2	-	TRBJ2-3	few	TGTGCCAGCAGCACCTCTATTAGCCTTTACACAGATACGCAGTATTTT	CASSTSISLYTDTQYF
TRBV7-9	-	TRBJ1-1	-	TGTGCCAGCAGCTTCGGCGCCGAAGCTTTCTTT	CASSFGAEAFF
TRBV27	TRBD1	TRBJ2-7	-	TGTGCCAGCAGTACCCATCAGGGGGCAGACGAGCAGTACTTC	CASSTHQGADEQYF
TRBV24-1	TRBD1	TRBJ2-1	medium-sized	TGTGCCACCAGGTCCGGGACAGGGATGGGTAATGAGCAGTTCTTC	CATRSGTGMGNEQFF